This T cell receptor beta chain was sequenced during a study of cytomegalovirus exposure and HLA in healthy donors. It was the roughly 110-subject validation cohort, separate from the approximately 690-subject first cohort, to which the donors belonged. CDR1 is SQVTM and CDR2 is ANQGSEA in the germline V gene. The CDR3 has 15 residues. The V gene lost 6 bases and the J gene lost 2 bases, with 20 bases spanning the gap. Produced via immunoSEQ multiplex PCR; TCRdb's table is partial and in-frame only. The sample lists about 310,000 clones; roughly 88% were seen once. On this clone itself: Its target is unknown.

Study-wide results and limits: Some public TCRs appeared in many individuals, while most sequences were rare. The classifier reportedly diagnosed cytomegalovirus status with high sensitivity and specificity.

The sequence came from a man aged 30 to 39 in good health and CMV-seronegative. Sample: PBMCs. The rearrangement links TRBV29-1 to TRBJ2-7; perhaps TRBD1 as D (5 bases). CDR3 region: CSVMPATGIAYEQYF. As DNA, the CDR3 is TGCAGCGTAATGCCGGCTACAGGAATAGCCTACGAGCAGTACTTC.